This TCR beta chain was profiled in a study of OX40 agonist ivuxolimab in advanced cancers. J gave up 4 bases and V 2 bases, and 6 bases lay outside the gene matches. CDR3 size: 17 residues. Germline CDR1 and CDR2: SGHVS and FQNEAQ. The method was immunoSEQ multiplex PCR; TCRdb's version includes in-frame clones alone and lacks a portion of them. The sample carries 55,000 to 70,000 clones, less than 90% recorded once. This TCR came from an adult with an advanced solid tumor such as melanoma, head and neck, liver or kidney cancer. This specimen was CD4+ or CD8+ T cells sorted from blood, taken in a trial of the OX40 agonist ivuxolimab. This chain joins TRBV7-8 and TRBJ2-1; 12 nucleotides agree with TRBD2. This CDR3 is CASSLNPSGRGYNEQFF. CDR3 nucleotides: TGTGCCAGCAGCTTAAACCCTAGCGGGAGGGGGTACAATGAGCAGTTCTTC.